These 2 T cell receptor beta chains were all obtained from the same sample, sequenced in a study of human T cells and chemical hapten exposure. TCRdb re-called the RACE reads through MiXCR, storing one row per CDR3 protein. The repertoire consists of 150,000 to 200,000 distinct CDR3 sequences, with roughly 14% occurring once and the leading ten covering about 1.7%. The time point denotes: patch test 1, 2 weeks after DPC sensitization. Treatment: therapeutic diphenylcyclopropenone sensitization with weekly scalp DPC. Sequences were derived from whole blood, sampled in connection with sensitization to the hapten diphenylcyclopropenone (DPC). The receptors here all came from a woman between 25 and 40 years old with alopecia areata. Some clones in this sample may be carry-over from other donors' samples.

This clonotype was detected once. CDR3 nucleotide sequence: TGTGCCAGCAGCTCCGGGACTAGCGGGAGTATCTACGAGCAGTACTTC. This sequence encodes CASSSGTSGSIYEQYF. The chain uses TRBV9 and TRBJ2-7; TRBD2 aligns across 14 bases. The CDR3 has 16 amino acids. CDR1 is SGDLS and CDR2 is YYNGEE in the germline V gene. Trimming removed 4 bases from V and 3 bases from J; junction bases left unmatched: 6. Full variable domain (remainder filled in from reference TRBV9 and TRBJ2-7): DSGVTQTPKHLITATGQRVTLRCSPRSGDLSVYWYQQSLDQGLQFLIQYYNGEERAKGNILERFSAQQFPDLHSELNLSSLELGDSALYFCASSSGTSGSIYEQYFGPGTRLTVT.

V gene TRBV28 combines with J gene TRBJ2-5; D ambiguous. The CDR3 is made up of 12 amino acids. V gave up 6 bases and J gave up 7 bases, with 12 bases separating them. CDR1 is MDHEN, CDR2 SYDVKM, per germline. The CDR3 DNA follows: TGTGCCAGCAGCGACGATGTAGGGACCCAGTACTTC. This gives the protein CASSDDVGTQYF.